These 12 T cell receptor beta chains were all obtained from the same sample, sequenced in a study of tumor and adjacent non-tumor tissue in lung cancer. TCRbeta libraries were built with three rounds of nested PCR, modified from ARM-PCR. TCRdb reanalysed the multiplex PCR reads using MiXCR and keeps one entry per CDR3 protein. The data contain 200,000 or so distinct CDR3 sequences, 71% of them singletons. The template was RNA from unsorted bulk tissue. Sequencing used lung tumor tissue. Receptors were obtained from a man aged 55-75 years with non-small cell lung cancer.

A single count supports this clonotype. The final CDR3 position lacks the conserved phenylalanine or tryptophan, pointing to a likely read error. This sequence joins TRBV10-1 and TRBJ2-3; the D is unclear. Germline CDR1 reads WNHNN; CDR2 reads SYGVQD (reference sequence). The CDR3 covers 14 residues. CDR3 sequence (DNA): TGCGCTAGCAGTGTAGGACCGAGCACAGATACGCAGTATTTA. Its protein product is CASSVGPSTDTQYL.

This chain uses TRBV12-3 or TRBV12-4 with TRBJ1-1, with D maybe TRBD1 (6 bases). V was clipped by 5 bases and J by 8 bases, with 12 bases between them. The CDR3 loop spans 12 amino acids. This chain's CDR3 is CASSARGGEAFF. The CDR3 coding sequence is TGTGCCAGCAGTGCAAGGGGGGGGGAAGCTTTCTTT.

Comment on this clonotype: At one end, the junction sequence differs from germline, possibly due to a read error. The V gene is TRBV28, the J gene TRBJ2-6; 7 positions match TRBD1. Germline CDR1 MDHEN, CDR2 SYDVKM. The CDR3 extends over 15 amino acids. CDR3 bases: TGTGCCAGCACTCAAGGGGGCTATGGGGTCAACGTCCTGACTTTC. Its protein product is CASTQGGYGVNVLTF. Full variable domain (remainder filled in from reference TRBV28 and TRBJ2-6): DVKVTQSSRYLVKRTGEKVFLECVQDMDHENMFWYRQDPGLGLRLIYFSYDVKMKEKGDIPEGYSVSREKKERFSLILESASTNQTSMYLCASTQGGYGVNVLTFGAGSRLTVL.

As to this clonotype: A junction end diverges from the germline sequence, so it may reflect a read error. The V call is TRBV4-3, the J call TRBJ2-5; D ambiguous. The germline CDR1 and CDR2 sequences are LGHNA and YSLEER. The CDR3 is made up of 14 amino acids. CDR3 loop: CASIQDLIGETQYF. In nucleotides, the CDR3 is TGCGCCAGCATCCAAGACCTTATCGGGGAGACCCAGTACTTC.

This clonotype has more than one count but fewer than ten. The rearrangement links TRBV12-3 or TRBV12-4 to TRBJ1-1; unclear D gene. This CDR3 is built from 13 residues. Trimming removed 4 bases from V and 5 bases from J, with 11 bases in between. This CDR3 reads CASSSGVRTEAFF. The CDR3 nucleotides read TGTGCCAGCAGTTCCGGGGTTAGGACTGAAGCTTTCTTT.

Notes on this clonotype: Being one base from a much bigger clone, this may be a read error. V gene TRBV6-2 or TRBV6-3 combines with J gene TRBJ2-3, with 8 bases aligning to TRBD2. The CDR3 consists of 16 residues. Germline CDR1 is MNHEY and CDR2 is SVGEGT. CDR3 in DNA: TGTGCCAGCGGTTACTCGGCGGGACTAGTTGCAGATACGCAGTATTTT. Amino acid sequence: CASGYSAGLVADTQYF.

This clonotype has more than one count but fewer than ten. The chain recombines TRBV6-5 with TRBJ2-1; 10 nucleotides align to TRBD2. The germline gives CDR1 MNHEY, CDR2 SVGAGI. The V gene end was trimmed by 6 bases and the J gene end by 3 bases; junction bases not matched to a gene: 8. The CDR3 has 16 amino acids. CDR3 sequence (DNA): TGTGCCAGCAGCTTGGGGCTAGCGGGAGTCTACAATGAGCAGTTCTTC. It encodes CASSLGLAGVYNEQFF.

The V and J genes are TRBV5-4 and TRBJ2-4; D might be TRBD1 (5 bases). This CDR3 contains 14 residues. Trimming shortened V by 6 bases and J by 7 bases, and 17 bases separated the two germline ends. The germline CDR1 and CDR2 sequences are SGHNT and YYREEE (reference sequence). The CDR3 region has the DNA TGTGCCAGCATTTACCGACAGAGGCCGAACATTCAGTACTTC. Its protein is CASIYRQRPNIQYF.

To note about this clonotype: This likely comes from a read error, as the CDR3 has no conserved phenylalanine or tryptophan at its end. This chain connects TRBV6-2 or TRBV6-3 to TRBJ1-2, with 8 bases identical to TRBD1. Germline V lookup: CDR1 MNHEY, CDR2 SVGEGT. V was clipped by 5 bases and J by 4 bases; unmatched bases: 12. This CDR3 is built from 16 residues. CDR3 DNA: TGTGCCAGCAGTAATCTCATCAGGGGGCGCGGCTATGGCTACACCTAC. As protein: CASSNLIRGRGYGYTY.

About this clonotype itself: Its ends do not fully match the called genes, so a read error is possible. DNA for the CDR3: TGCAGCGTCACAATCCGAGCGGGAGGGCCGTCACATACACAGTATTTT. This gives the protein CSVTIRAGGPSHTQYF. V is TRBV29-1 and J is TRBJ2-3; TRBD2 matches at 10 bases. This CDR3 comprises 16 residues. Per the germline V gene, CDR1 is SQVTM and CDR2 is ANQGSEA.

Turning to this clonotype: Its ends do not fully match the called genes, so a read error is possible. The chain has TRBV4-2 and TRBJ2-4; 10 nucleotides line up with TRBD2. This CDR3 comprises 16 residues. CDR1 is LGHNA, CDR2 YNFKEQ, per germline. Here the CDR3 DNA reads TGTGCCAGCAACCTGTCGTTAGCGGGAGGTAAAAACATTAAGTACTTC. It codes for CASNLSLAGGKNIKYF.

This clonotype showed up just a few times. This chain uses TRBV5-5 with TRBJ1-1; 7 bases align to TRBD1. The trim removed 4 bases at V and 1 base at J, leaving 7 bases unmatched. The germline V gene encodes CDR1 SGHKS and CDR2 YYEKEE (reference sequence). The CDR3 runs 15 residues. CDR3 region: CASSPRGQRNTEAFF. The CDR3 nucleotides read TGTGCCAGCAGCCCACGGGGACAGAGGAACACTGAAGCTTTCTTT.